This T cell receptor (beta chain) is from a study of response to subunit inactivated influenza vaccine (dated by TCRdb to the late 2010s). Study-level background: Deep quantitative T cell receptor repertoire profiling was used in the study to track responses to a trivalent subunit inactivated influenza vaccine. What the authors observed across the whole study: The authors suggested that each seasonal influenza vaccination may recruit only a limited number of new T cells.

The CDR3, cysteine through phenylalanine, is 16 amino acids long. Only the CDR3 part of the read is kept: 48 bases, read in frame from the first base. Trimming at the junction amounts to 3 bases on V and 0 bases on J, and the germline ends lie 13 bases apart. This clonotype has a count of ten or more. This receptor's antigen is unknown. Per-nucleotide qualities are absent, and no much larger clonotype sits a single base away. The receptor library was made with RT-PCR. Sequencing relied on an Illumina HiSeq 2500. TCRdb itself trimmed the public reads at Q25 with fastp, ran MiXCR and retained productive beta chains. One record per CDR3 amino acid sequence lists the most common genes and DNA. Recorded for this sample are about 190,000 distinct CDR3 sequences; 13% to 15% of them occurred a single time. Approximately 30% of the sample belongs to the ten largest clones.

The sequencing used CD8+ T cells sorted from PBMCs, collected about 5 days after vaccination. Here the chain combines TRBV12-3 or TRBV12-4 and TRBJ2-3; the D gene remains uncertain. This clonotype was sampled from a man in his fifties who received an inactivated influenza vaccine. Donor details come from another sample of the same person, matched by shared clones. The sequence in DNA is TGTGCCAGCAGTTTGAGTGCTTCTCCTAGCACAGATACGCAGTATTTT. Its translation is CASSLSASPSTDTQYF.